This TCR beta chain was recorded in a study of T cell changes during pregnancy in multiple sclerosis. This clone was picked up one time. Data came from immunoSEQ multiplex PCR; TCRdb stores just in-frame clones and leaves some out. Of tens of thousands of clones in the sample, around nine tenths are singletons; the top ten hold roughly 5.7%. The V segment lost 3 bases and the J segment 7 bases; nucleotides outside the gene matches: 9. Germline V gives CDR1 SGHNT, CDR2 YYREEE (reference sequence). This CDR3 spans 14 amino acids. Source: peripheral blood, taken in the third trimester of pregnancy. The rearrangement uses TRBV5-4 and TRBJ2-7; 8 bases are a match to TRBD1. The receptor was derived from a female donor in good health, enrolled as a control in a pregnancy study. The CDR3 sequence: CASSSAGTGIEQYF. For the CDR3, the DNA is TGTGCCAGCAGCTCCGCCGGGACAGGTATTGAGCAGTACTTC.